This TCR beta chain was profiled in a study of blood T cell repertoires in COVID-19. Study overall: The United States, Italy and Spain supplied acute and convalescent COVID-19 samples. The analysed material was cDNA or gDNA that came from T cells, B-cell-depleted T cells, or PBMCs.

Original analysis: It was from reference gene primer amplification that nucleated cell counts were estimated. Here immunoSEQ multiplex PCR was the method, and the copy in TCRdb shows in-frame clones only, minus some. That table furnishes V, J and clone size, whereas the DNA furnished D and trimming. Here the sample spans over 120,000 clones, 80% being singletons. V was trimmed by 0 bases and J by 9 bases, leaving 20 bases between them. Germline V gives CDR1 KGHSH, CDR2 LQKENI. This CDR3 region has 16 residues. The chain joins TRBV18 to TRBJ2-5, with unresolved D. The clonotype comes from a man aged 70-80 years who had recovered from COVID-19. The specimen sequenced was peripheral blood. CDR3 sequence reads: CASSPPLGETGLPQYF. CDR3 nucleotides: TGTGCCAGCTCACCACCTCTTGGAGAAACTGGTTTGCCCCAGTACTTC.